A few counts support the clone carrying this T cell receptor (beta chain). The record originates from a study of T cell repertoires in cytomegalovirus infection. MiXCR was run by TCRdb on the reads, yielding one entry per CDR3 protein. The table has nearly 450,000 distinct CDR3 sequences, roughly a third seen once. Germline V gene data show CDR1 as MDHEN and CDR2 as SYDVKM. V was cut by 2 bases and J by 5 bases, with 13 bases left in between. This CDR3 comprises 16 residues. The specimen was PBMCs. This TCR came from a human donor in good health (CMV status not recorded). Some clones in this sample may be carry-over from other donors' samples. The genes are TRBV28 and TRBJ1-6; no clear D gene. The DNA for the CDR3 is TGTGCCAGCAGTTTAAGTCGGGTTTGGGATAATTCACCCCTCCACTTT. Its translation: CASSLSRVWDNSPLHF.